The clone carrying this TCR beta chain was seen a handful of times. This sample stems from a study of T cell clonotyping in hematopoietic cell transplantation. About the research overall: Recipients' pretransplant samples followed cytoreduction.

Germline-derived CDR1 and CDR2 are MNHEY and SMNVEV (reference sequence). The CDR3 contains 16 residues. The V segment lost 2 bases and the J segment 5 bases; nucleotides outside the gene matches: 4. Clones were sequenced by immunoSEQ multiplex PCR, and TCRdb holds only the in-frame ones, with some missing. The sample consists of some 50,000 clones, around 80% of them appearing once. The time point here: recipient sample about 28 days before transplant, after cytoreduction. The gene calls are TRBV27 and TRBJ2-2; 11 nucleotides match TRBD2. The sequencing used peripheral blood mononuclear cells, collected before stem cell transplant. The TCR comes from a man in his 60s with myelodysplastic syndrome. Some clones in this sample may be carry-over from other donors' samples. CDR3 DNA sequence: TGTGCCAGCAGTTTACTAGCGGGGGGACTTACCGGGGAGCTGTTTTTT. It specifies CASSLLAGGLTGELFF.